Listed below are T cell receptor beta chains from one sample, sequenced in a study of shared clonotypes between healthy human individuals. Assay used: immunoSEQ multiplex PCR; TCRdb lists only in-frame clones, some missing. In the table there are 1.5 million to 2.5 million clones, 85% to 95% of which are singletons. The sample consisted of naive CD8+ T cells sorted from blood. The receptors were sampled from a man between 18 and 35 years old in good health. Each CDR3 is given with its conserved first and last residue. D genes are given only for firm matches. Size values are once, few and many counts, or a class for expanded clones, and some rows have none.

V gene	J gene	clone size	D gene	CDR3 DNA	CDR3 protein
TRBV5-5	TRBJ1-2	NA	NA	TGTGCCAGCAGCTTGGCGCTCGGGATACTCTATGGCTACACCTTC	CASSLALGILYGYTF
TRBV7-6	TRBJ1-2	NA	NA	TGTGCCAGCAGCTTAGCCCTGAACTATGGCTACACCTTC	CASSLALNYGYTF
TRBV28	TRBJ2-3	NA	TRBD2	TGTGCCAGCAGTTTATTAGGGACTAGCGGGGGGAAAACCACAGATACGCAGTATTTT	CASSLLGTSGGKTTDTQYF
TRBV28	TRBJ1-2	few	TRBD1	TGTGCCAGCAGTGGACAGGGACTTTATGGCTACACCTTC	CASSGQGLYGYTF
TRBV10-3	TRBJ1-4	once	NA	TGTGCCATCAGCGGCCGGGACGGTGAAAAACTGTTTTTT	CAISGRDGEKLFF
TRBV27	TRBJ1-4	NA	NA	TGTGCCAGCAGTACTATCCAGCCGTTCGCGGAGAATGAAAAACTGTTTTTT	CASSTIQPFAENEKLFF
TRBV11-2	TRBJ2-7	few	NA	TGTGCCAGCAGCGTAGACAGTCCCTACGAGCAGTACTTC	CASSVDSPYEQYF
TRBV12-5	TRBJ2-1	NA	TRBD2	TGTGCTAGTGGTTCCCCCAGCGGGAGTTTGTACAATGAGCAGTTCTTC	CASGSPSGSLYNEQFF
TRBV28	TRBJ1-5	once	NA	TGTGCCAGCAGTCCGACAGGTCCTCAGCCCCAGCATTTT	CASSPTGPQPQHF
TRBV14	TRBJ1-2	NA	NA	TGTGCCAGCAGCCAAGATCTTTTAGGCAGAGCCTATGGCTACACCTTC	CASSQDLLGRAYGYTF
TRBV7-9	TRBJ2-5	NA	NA	TGTGCCAGCAGCCCCCGGACAGAGCAAGAGACCCAGTACTTC	CASSPRTEQETQYF
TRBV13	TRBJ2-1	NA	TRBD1	TGTGCCAGCAGCTTAGCCGGGACAGGGGGCTACAATGAGCAGTTCTTC	CASSLAGTGGYNEQFF
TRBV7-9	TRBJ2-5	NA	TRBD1	TGTGCCAGCAGCTCCCCCCGGGACAGAGGAGAGACTCAGTACTTC	CASSSPRDRGETQYF
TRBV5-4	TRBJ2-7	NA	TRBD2	TGTGCCAGCAGTAGCGGGGGGCCCTCCTACGAGCAGTACTTC	CASSSGGPSYEQYF
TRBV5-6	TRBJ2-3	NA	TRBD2	TGTGCCAGCAGCTGGGTAGCGGGAGAGGAAGATACGCAGTATTTT	CASSWVAGEEDTQYF
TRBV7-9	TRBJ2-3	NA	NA	TGTGCCACAGAAGCCCTTTCCACAGATACGCAGTATTTT	CATEALSTDTQYF
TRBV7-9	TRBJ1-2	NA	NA	TGTGCCAGCAGCTTAGTATCATCGAAGGACTATGGCTACACCTTC	CASSLVSSKDYGYTF
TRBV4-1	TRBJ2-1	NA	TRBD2	TGCGCCAGCAGCCCAACGCCTCTAGCGGACCATGGCCATGAGCAGTTCTTC	CASSPTPLADHGHEQFF
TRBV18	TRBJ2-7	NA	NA	TGTGCCAGCTCACGTCAGGGGTCCTACGAGCAGTACTTC	CASSRQGSYEQYF
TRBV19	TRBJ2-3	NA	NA	TGTGCCAGTAGTATAGATCTGGAAACCCCTCGCACAGATACGCAGTATTTT	CASSIDLETPRTDTQYF
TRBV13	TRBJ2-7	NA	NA	TGTGCCAGCAGCCATCCAGATGACGGCCCCTACGAGCAGTACTTC	CASSHPDDGPYEQYF
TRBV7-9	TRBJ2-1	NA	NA	TGTGCCAGCAGCTCCGCGGGACCCTATAATGAGCAGTTCTTC	CASSSAGPYNEQFF
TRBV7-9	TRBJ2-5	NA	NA	TGTGCCAGCAGCTTACCCCAACAGGGAAGGGTTGAGACCCAGTACTTC	CASSLPQQGRVETQYF
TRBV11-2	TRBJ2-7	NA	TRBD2	TGTGCCAGCAGCTTATGGGAGGGCGAGAACGAGCAGTACTTC	CASSLWEGENEQYF
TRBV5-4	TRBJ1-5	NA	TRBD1	TGTGCCAGCAGCAAGGACAGGGGCCGATATAGCAATCAGCCCCAGCATTTT	CASSKDRGRYSNQPQHF
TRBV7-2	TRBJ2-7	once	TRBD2	TGTGCCAGCAGCCCGAACGAGCGGGACGGTTTGGGGTACGAGCAGTACTTC	CASSPNERDGLGYEQYF
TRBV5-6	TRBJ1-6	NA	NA	TGTGCCAGCAGCTTGGGCGACCGTTCCTATAATTCACCCCTCCACTTT	CASSLGDRSYNSPLHF
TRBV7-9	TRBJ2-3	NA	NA	TGTGCCAGCAGCTTAGATTCCGGGACTGTAGATACGCAGTATTTT	CASSLDSGTVDTQYF
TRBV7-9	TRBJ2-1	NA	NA	TGTGCCAGCAGCCCCGAGGGGGACTTCTTCTACAATGAGCAGTTCTTC	CASSPEGDFFYNEQFF
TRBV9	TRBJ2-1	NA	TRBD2	TGTGCCTCGACCCCGGGACTAGCGGCTAATGAGCAGTTCTTC	CASTPGLAANEQFF
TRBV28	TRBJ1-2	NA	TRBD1	TGTGCCAGCAGTCCCCCCGGGACAGGGGCCGCCTACTATGGCTACACCTTC	CASSPPGTGAAYYGYTF
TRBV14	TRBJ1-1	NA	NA	TGTGCCAGCAGAGGAAGGGGCTCTAATGAAGCTTTCTTT	CASRGRGSNEAFF
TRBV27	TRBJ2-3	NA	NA	TGTGCCAGCAGTACCCATCTAGCGAGCACAGATACGCAGTATTTT	CASSTHLASTDTQYF
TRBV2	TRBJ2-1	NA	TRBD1	TGTGCCAGCAGTGACAGGGGGACATACAATGAGCAGTTCTTC	CASSDRGTYNEQFF
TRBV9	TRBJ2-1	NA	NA	TGTGCCAGCAGCGTAGAAGGTTGGAGTGAGCAGTTCTTC	CASSVEGWSEQFF
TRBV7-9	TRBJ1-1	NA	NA	TGTGCCAGCAGCTCAGCTCATGAGGGGAAGGCTGAAGCTTTCTTT	CASSSAHEGKAEAFF
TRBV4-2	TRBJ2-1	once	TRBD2	TGTGCCAGCAGCACCCGACTAGCGGGGGCCCCTGGGGATGAGCAGTTCTTC	CASSTRLAGAPGDEQFF
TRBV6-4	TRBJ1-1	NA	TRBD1	TGTGCCAGCAGTGACTCTAGACAGGGGAGGACTGAAGCTTTCTTT	CASSDSRQGRTEAFF
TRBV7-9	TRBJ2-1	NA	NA	TGTGCCAGCAGCTCCGGGCGCCTTTACAATGAGCAGTTCTTC	CASSSGRLYNEQFF
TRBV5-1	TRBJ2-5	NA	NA	TGCGCCAGCAGCTCCAGAGTATTAAGACGCCAAGAGACCCAGTACTTC	CASSSRVLRRQETQYF
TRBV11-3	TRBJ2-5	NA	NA	TGTGCCAGCAGCTTAGACGGGGGAGAGACCCAGTACTTC	CASSLDGGETQYF
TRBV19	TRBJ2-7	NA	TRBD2	TGTGCCAGTAGTTTAGCGGGTCGGAACTTTTCCTACGAGCAGTACTTC	CASSLAGRNFSYEQYF
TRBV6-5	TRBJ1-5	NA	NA	TGTGCCAGCAGTTTGGGGTATGGTCAGCCCCAGCATTTT	CASSLGYGQPQHF
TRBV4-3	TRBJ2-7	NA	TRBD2	TGCGCCAGCAGCCAAGCTTTAGCGGGCTCCTACGAGCAGTACTTC	CASSQALAGSYEQYF
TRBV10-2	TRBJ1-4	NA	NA	TGCGCCAGCAGTGATGGCCGAGAATCTGCAACTAATGAAAAACTGTTTTTT	CASSDGRESATNEKLFF
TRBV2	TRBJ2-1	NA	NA	TGTGCCAGCAGTGAATCTCACGGATCCTACAATGAGCAGTTCTTC	CASSESHGSYNEQFF
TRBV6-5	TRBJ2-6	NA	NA	TGTGCCAGCAGTTCTGTAACTGACCCTGGGGCCAACGTCCTGACTTTC	CASSSVTDPGANVLTF
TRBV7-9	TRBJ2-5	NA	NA	TGTGCCAGCAGCTTAGAGGCTAGCGCCGCGGAGACCCAGTACTTC	CASSLEASAAETQYF
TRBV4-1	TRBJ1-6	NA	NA	TGCGCCAGCAGCCAAGATCTGGGTGATAATTCACCCCTCCACTTT	CASSQDLGDNSPLHF
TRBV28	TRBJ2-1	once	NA	TGTGCCAGCAGTGCAAGCGCGGCCTACAATGAGCAGTTCTTC	CASSASAAYNEQFF
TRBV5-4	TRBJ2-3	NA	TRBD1	TGTGCCAGCAGCTTGGCAACCGGGACAGGGGAGGGTACGCAGTATTTT	CASSLATGTGEGTQYF
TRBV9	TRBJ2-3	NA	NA	TGTGCCAGCACCCTACAGGGAACTAGCACAGATACGCAGTATTTT	CASTLQGTSTDTQYF
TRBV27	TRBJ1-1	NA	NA	TGTGCCAGCAGTTTAAGTTATCAGCGTGAAGCTTTCTTT	CASSLSYQREAFF